The 8 T cell receptor beta chains below were found in one sample sequenced in a study of blood T cell repertoires in COVID-19. Sequencing used immunoSEQ multiplex PCR; TCRdb keeps in-frame clones, though not all of them. The table includes approximately 82,000 clones, 75% to 90% detected once. Material: PBMCs or T cells enriched from blood (not recorded which). The receptors derive from a woman between 50 and 59 years old with acute COVID-19.

The V gene is TRBV7-9, the J gene TRBJ1-1; D is uncertain. The CDR3 consists of 12 residues. Germline values: CDR1 SEHNR, CDR2 FQNEAQ (reference sequence). V was cut by 5 bases and J by 10 bases, with 14 bases left in between. The CDR3: CASSPTDRGAFF. Written as DNA, the CDR3 is TGTGCCAGCAGCCCAACAGACCGGGGAGCTTTCTTT. Full variable domain (missing parts from reference TRBV7-9 and TRBJ1-1): DTGVSQNPRHKITKRGQNVTFRCDPISEHNRLYWYRQTLGQGPEFLTYFQNEAQLEKSRLLSDRFSAERPKGSFSTLEIQRTEQGDSAMYLCASSPTDRGAFFGQGTRLTVV.

This chain links TRBV9 with TRBJ1-2; D unclear. The CDR3 length is 13 residues. V dropped 0 bases and J dropped 4 bases, with 7 bases sitting between them. Looked up from germline, CDR1 is SGDLS and CDR2 is YYNGEE. The CDR3 coding sequence is TGTGCCAGCAGCGTAGGCGGGCCCTATGGCTACACCTTC. The encoded protein is CASSVGGPYGYTF.

This rearrangement joins TRBV19 to TRBJ2-5; 7 positions match TRBD2. The germline CDR1 and CDR2 sequences are LNHDA and SQIVND (reference sequence). The CDR3 runs 14 residues. The junction had 5 bases not matched to a gene; V was cut back by 6 bases and J by 1 base. The CDR3, as DNA: TGTGCCAGTAGGGCTAGCGGAATCCAAGAGACCCAGTACTTC. The encoded protein is CASRASGIQETQYF. Filled out from reference TRBV19 and TRBJ2-5, the complete variable domain reads DGGITQSPKYLFRKEGQNVTLSCEQNLNHDAMYWYRQDPGQGLRLIYYSQIVNDFQKGDIAEGYSVSREKKESFPLTVTSAQKNPTAFYLCASRASGIQETQYFGPGTRLLVL.

This CDR3 is CASSGSTGTGNENTIYF. The CDR3 DNA sequence: TGTGCCAGCAGCGGTTCTACCGGGACAGGGAACGAAAACACCATATATTTT. The chain is built from TRBV9 and TRBJ1-3; 9 bases fit TRBD1. The germline CDR1 and CDR2 sequences are SGDLS and YYNGEE. The V segment lost 3 bases and the J segment 6 bases; nucleotides outside the gene matches: 13. The CDR3 consists of 17 residues.

This chain links TRBV7-2 with TRBJ1-5, with TRBD1 identical over 7 bases. The CDR3 has 15 residues. Unmatched junction bases numbered 3, after V lost 4 bases and J lost 0 bases. Germline CDR1 and CDR2: SGHTA and FQGNSA. CDR3 coding DNA: TGTGCCAGCAGCTGGGCAGGGGGTAGCAATCAGCCCCAGCATTTT. Residues: CASSWAGGSNQPQHF.

The rearrangement joins TRBV18 to TRBJ2-1, with TRBD2 matching 7 bases. The trim removed 2 bases at V and 3 bases at J, leaving 4 bases unmatched. The CDR3 runs 15 residues. CDR1 is KGHSH and CDR2 is LQKENI in the germline V gene. The CDR3 nucleotides are TGTGCCAGCTCACCAGGACTAGTAAGCTACAATGAGCAGTTCTTC. As protein: CASSPGLVSYNEQFF.

Notes on this clone: The sample has other DNA sequences that encode this CDR3 too. V usage is TRBV10-3 and J usage is TRBJ1-1, with a possible D match to TRBD1 (5 bases). Trimming removed 4 bases from V and 3 bases from J, with 9 bases in between. This CDR3 has 13 residues. The germline CDR1 and CDR2 sequences are ENHRY and SYGVKD. The CDR3 DNA is TGTGCCATCAGTGGGCAGGGATACACTGAAGCTTTCTTT. Translation gives CAISGQGYTEAFF.

The chain has TRBV5-6 and TRBJ2-5; 9 bases line up with TRBD2. The CDR3 totals 14 residues. V gave up 0 bases and J gave up 4 bases; unmatched junction bases: 1. CDR1 and CDR2 from the germline V gene are SGHDT and YYEEEE. CDR3 DNA: TGTGCCAGCAGCTTGGCTAGCGGGATAGAGACCCAGTACTTC. Its protein is CASSLASGIETQYF.